The clone carrying this TCR beta chain came up once. Its antigen remains unknown. Trimming removed 2 bases from V and 11 bases from J; junction bases left unmatched: 14. Germline-derived CDR1 and CDR2 are MNHEY and SVGAGI. The CDR3 is made up of 15 amino acids. This specimen belongs to a study of STAT5B mutations in CD4+ large granular lymphocyte leukemia. Findings and limits, study-wide: Compared with healthy controls (2/35), patient top clones favored TRBV06 (8/27).

Using immunoSEQ multiplex PCR, the repertoire was profiled, and TCRdb retains in-frame clones only, with some absent. The top ten clones hold around 4.4% of a sample with around 30,000 clones, 85% of them seen once. Sample: CD4+ T cells from blood buffy coats. The source is a human donor in good health. V usage is TRBV6-5 and J usage is TRBJ2-7; 8 bases match TRBD1. For the CDR3, the DNA is TGTGCCAGCAGTTACGACCTGACGCAGGGGGCTAAGGAGTACTTC. This sequence encodes CASSYDLTQGAKEYF.